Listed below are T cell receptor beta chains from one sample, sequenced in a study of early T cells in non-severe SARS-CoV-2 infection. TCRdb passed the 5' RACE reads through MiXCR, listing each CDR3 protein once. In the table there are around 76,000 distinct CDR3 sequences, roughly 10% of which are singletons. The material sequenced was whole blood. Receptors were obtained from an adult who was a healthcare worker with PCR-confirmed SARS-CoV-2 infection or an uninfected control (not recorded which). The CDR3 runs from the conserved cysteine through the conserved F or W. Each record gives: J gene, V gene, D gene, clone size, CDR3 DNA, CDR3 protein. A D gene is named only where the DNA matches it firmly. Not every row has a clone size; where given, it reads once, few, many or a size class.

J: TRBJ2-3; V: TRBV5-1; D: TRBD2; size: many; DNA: TGCGCCAGCAGTCCACCCCCTAGCGGGGGTTACACAGATACGCAGTATTTT; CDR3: CASSPPPSGGYTDTQYF
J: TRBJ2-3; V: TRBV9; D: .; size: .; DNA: TGTGCCAGCAGCCCTAGAGGGAAGAGCACAGATACGCAGTATTTT; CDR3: CASSPRGKSTDTQYF
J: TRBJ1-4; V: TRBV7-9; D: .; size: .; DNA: TGTGCCAGCAGCTCCGGGGCCCTGACAACTAATGAAAAACTGTTTTTT; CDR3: CASSSGALTTNEKLFF
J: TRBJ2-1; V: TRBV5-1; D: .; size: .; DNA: TGCGCCAGCACCAATCAGGTGGGAGCCTACAATGAGCAGTTCTTC; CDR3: CASTNQVGAYNEQFF
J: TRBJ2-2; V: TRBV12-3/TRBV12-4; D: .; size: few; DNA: TGTGCCAGCACCCAAGGACAGATGAACACCGGGGAGCTGTTTTTT; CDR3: CASTQGQMNTGELFF
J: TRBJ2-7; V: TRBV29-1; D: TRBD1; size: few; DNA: TGCAGCGTTGGCGGACAGGCCTCCTACGAGCAGTACTTC; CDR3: CSVGGQASYEQYF
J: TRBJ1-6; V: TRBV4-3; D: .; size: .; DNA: TGCGCCAGCAGCCAAGGGACAGCACCCCTCCACTTT; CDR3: CASSQGTAPLHF
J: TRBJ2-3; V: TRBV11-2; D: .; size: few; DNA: TGTGCCAGCAGCCCCAGACACTTCACAGATACGCAGTATTTT; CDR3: CASSPRHFTDTQYF
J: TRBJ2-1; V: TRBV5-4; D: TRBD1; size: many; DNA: TGTGCCAGCAGCGACAGGGGGCACGGGGGTGAGCAGTTCTTC; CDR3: CASSDRGHGGEQFF
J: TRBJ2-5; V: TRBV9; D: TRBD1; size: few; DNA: TGTGCCAGCAGCCCTAGGGGACAGCAAGAGACCCAGTACTTC; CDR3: CASSPRGQQETQYF
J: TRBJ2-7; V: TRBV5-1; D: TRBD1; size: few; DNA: TGCGCCAGCAGCGCCCCGGACAGGGGCACCTACGAGCAGTACTTC; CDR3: CASSAPDRGTYEQYF
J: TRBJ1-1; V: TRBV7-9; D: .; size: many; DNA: TGTGCCAGCAGCTTAGCCCCGGCCCTGACAGCGAACACTGAAGCTTTCTTT; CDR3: CASSLAPALTANTEAFF
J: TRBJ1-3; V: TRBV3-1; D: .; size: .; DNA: TGTGCCAGCAGCCCGACGCTTGGGACTTCTGGAAACACCATATATTTT; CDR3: CASSPTLGTSGNTIYF
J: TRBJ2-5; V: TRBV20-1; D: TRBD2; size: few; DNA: TGCAGTGCCACCGGACTAGCGGGGAGCCAAGAGACCCAGTACTTC; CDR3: CSATGLAGSQETQYF
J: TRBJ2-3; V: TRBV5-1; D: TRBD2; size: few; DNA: TGCGCCAGCAGGGGTAAACTAGCGGGGTCGGGAGATACGCAGTATTTT; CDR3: CASRGKLAGSGDTQYF
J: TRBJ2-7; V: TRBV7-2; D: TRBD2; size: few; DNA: TGTGCCAGCAGCCCTCCGACTAGCGGTTACTACGAGCAGTACTTC; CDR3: CASSPPTSGYYEQYF
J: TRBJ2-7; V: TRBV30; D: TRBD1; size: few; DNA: TGTGCCTGGGGCCGATGGGACAGGGGGCTTTACGAGCAGTACTTC; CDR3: CAWGRWDRGLYEQYF
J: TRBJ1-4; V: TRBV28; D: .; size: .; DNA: TGTGCCAGCGGACCTGCAACTAATGAAAAACTGTTTTTT; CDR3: CASGPATNEKLFF
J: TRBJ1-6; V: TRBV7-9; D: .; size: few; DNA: TGTGCCAGCAGCCTACAGGGTAATTCACCCCTCCACTTT; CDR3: CASSLQGNSPLHF
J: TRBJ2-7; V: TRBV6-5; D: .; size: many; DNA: TGTGCCAGCAGTTACGACTCAGAGCAGTACTTC; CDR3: CASSYDSEQYF